The next 22 T cell receptor beta chains were all read from a single sample in a study of T cells in Graves' hyperthyroidism and ophthalmopathy. TCR beta CDR3 region amplification was performed from RNA transcripts. Researchers ran a first-round RT-PCR on the TCR CDR3 using the HTBI primer set. Each CDR3 protein is one row after TCRdb ran MiXCR on the multiplex PCR reads. Of approximately 710,000 distinct CDR3 sequences in the sample, 15% to 20% were seen once. Source material: blood. The receptor source for this set is a man in his forties or fifties with Graves' hyperthyroidism.

The sample holds many counts of this clonotype. V and J are TRBV27 and TRBJ2-7, with D perhaps matching TRBD2 (5 bases). CDR3 length equals 18 residues. Trimming took off 4 bases at V and 6 bases at J, with 28 bases between the two ends. Germline V gives CDR1 MNHEY, CDR2 SMNVEV (reference sequence). CDR3: CASSSDPRGVPHPAEQYF. CDR3 nucleotides: TGTGCCAGCAGTTCCGACCCTCGGGGAGTTCCCCACCCGGCCGAGCAGTACTTC.

The J gene is TRBJ2-7, the V gene TRBV19; unclear D gene. From germline, CDR1 is LNHDA and CDR2 SQIVND (reference sequence). The CDR3 is 14 residues long. The ends were cut back, 1 base at V and 2 bases at J, with 9 bases in the middle. The CDR3 coding sequence is TGTGCCAGTAGTATAGTCAGCCAACCCTACGAGCAGTACTTC. Its translation is CASSIVSQPYEQYF.

The chain carries TRBV6-1 and TRBJ2-5, with TRBD1 as a possible D gene (5 bases). There are 15 residues in the CDR3. The V end was cut by 6 bases, the J end by 3 bases, with 17 bases between. Per the germline V gene, CDR1 is MNHNS and CDR2 is SASEGT. For the CDR3, the DNA is TGTGCCAGCAGAGTGGACGGAGTAGGGGAAGAGACCCAGTACTTC. It yields the protein CASRVDGVGEETQYF.

This clonotype was picked up many times. The chain combines TRBV7-2 with TRBJ2-1, with TRBD2 identical over 11 bases. Looked up from germline, CDR1 is SGHTA and CDR2 is FQGNSA. This CDR3 region has 17 residues. V dropped 5 bases and J dropped 8; count of bases not matched to a gene: 14. The CDR3: CASSPLTSGSRGDEQFF. CDR3 nucleotide sequence: TGTGCCAGCAGCCCATTAACTAGCGGGAGCCGAGGTGATGAGCAGTTCTTC.

The table lists this clonotype with many counts. The V gene is TRBV28, the J gene TRBJ1-1; the D is unclear. V was pared by 6 bases and J by 6 bases, with 17 bases between. Germline CDR1 reads MDHEN; CDR2 reads SYDVKM. The CDR3 is 14 amino acids. The CDR3 sequence is CASSDILGIPEAFF. CDR3 sequence (DNA): TGTGCCAGCAGCGATATCCTGGGGATCCCTGAAGCTTTCTTT.

This chain links TRBV19 with TRBJ2-2, with D possibly matching TRBD1 (6 bases). The CDR3 is made up of 13 amino acids. Germline loops: CDR1 LNHDA, CDR2 SQIVND (reference sequence). The V end lost 5 bases, the J end lost 7 bases, and 11 bases lay between the germline ends. CDR3 DNA sequence: TGTGCCAGTAGTCCCATAGGGGGCGGGGAGCTGTTTTTT. Residues: CASSPIGGGELFF.

The V and J genes are TRBV29-1 and TRBJ2-3; 13 nucleotides agree with TRBD2. Germline CDR1 reads SQVTM; CDR2 reads ANQGSEA. V was clipped by 6 bases and J by 2 bases; unmatched bases: 14. This CDR3 region has 18 residues. The CDR3 nucleotides read TGCAGCGTCCCGGGCGGGATGGGACTAGCGGGATCCACAGATACGCAGTATTTT. Its protein product is CSVPGGMGLAGSTDTQYF.

The chain couples TRBV30 to TRBJ1-5, with unresolved D. Germline assignment: CDR1 GTSNPN and CDR2 SVGIG (reference sequence). The V end was cut by 0 bases, the J end by 0 bases, with 12 bases between. The CDR3 runs to 16 residues. CDR3 protein: CAWSVLSGISNQPQHF. CDR3 coding DNA: TGTGCCTGGAGTGTACTATCTGGGATTAGCAATCAGCCCCAGCATTTT.

This clonotype was observed many times. This chain joins TRBV28 and TRBJ1-1, with a possible D match to TRBD1 (6 bases). The CDR3 runs to 12 residues. Germline V gene lookup returns CDR1 MDHEN and CDR2 SYDVKM. Between the trimmed V and J ends, which lost 7 bases and 7 bases, there was a span of 13 bases. The CDR3 DNA sequence: TGTGCCAGCAAGAGGACAGTTTTTGAAGCTTTCTTT. This gives the protein CASKRTVFEAFF.

This clonotype appeared many times. CDR3 sequence reads: CASSSPSRMNSLNTEAFF. The CDR3 DNA reads as TGTGCCAGCAGTTCCCCCTCCCGCATGAATTCTTTGAACACTGAAGCTTTCTTT. The rearrangement joins TRBV27 to TRBJ1-1; no firm D call. CDR3 length: 18 amino acids. CDR1 and CDR2 from the germline V gene are MNHEY and SMNVEV (reference sequence). V lost 4 bases and J lost 0, with 21 bases in between.

This clonotype occurred many times. The gene calls are TRBV28 and TRBJ1-4; 12 nucleotides line up with TRBD1. The CDR3 is 18 residues long. Germline trimming cut 7 bases from V and 1 base from J; bases unmatched to any gene: 10. Germline assignment: CDR1 MDHEN and CDR2 SYDVKM. CDR3 residues: CASIQGTGGILTNEKLFF. For the CDR3, the DNA is TGTGCCAGCATCCAAGGGACAGGGGGCATATTAACTAATGAAAAACTGTTTTTT.

This clonotype occurred many times. The CDR3 loop is CASLRPTTGGEKLFF. The CDR3 DNA follows: TGTGCCAGCCTTCGGCCCACCACCGGCGGTGAAAAACTGTTTTTT. The chain joins TRBV2 to TRBJ1-4; D uncertain. CDR3 size: 15 residues. Germline V lookup: CDR1 SNHLY, CDR2 FYNNEI. Trimming removed 8 bases from V and 7 bases from J, with 20 bases in between.

The table lists this clonotype with many counts. V usage is TRBV11-2 and J usage is TRBJ2-6, with 9 bases aligning to TRBD1. V gave up 3 bases and J gave up 1 base; unmatched junction bases: 16. There are 21 residues in the CDR3. CDR1 SGHAT and CDR2 FQNNGV come from the germline V gene. CDR3 in amino acids: CASSFVISLRGQGSGANVLTF. The DNA of the CDR3 is TGTGCCAGCAGCTTTGTCATCAGTCTGCGGGGACAGGGATCTGGGGCCAACGTCCTGACTTTC.

The table lists this clonotype with many counts. V and J are TRBV29-1 and TRBJ2-1; D is unclear. The germline V and J ends were trimmed by 7 bases and 3 bases, with 13 bases remaining between them. The CDR3 runs 13 residues. Germline CDR1 is SQVTM and CDR2 is ANQGSEA. CDR3 sequence reads: CSERTLNYNEQFF. CDR3 nucleotides: TGCAGCGAGAGGACCCTGAACTACAATGAGCAGTTCTTC.

This clonotype was seen many times. V gene TRBV28 combines with J gene TRBJ2-7; maybe TRBD1 (6 bases). CDR1 and CDR2 from the germline V gene are MDHEN and SYDVKM. Trimming left V 3 bases short and J 2 bases short, with 14 bases between. The CDR3 is 15 amino acids. The CDR3 sequence is CASSFWDKGAYEQYF. DNA for the CDR3: TGTGCCAGCAGTTTTTGGGACAAGGGAGCCTACGAGCAGTACTTC.

This clonotype has at least ten counts. The genes are TRBV7-8 and TRBJ1-1; no reliable D call. Germline values: CDR1 SGHVS, CDR2 FQNEAQ. V lost 7 bases to trimming and J lost 1 base, with 13 bases between them. The CDR3 contains 14 residues. CDR3 sequence reads: CASTPVYGNTEAFF. In DNA form, the CDR3 reads TGTGCCAGCACTCCCGTTTATGGGAACACTGAAGCTTTCTTT.

This chain links TRBV19 with TRBJ1-1, with 10 bases matching TRBD1. Germline loops: CDR1 LNHDA, CDR2 SQIVND (reference sequence). The CDR3 sequence is 14 residues long. Unmatched junction bases numbered 5, after V lost 4 bases and J lost 6 bases. In DNA form, the CDR3 reads TGTGCCAGTAGTAAAACTGGGACAGGGGCTGAAGCTTTCTTT. Protein: CASSKTGTGAEAFF.

The J gene is TRBJ2-4, the V gene TRBV28; TRBD2 agrees at 7 bases. This CDR3 region has 17 residues. Looked up from germline, CDR1 is MDHEN and CDR2 is SYDVKM. With V trimmed by 6 bases and J by 8 bases, 19 bases remained unmatched. The CDR3 is CASSFVMASGPRDIQYF. The CDR3 DNA reads TGTGCCAGCAGCTTTGTTATGGCTAGCGGACCCAGGGACATTCAGTACTTC.

The chain links TRBV4-1 to TRBJ2-5, with TRBD2 as a possible D gene (5 bases). The CDR3 totals 16 residues. Germline CDR1 and CDR2: MGHRA and YSYEKL. V was shortened by 2 bases and J by 1 base, with 14 bases between the two germline ends. The CDR3 region is CASSQTERLTQETQYF. The CDR3 DNA follows: TGCGCCAGCAGCCAAACCGAACGACTAACCCAAGAGACCCAGTACTTC.

This clonotype was seen a handful of times. The V gene is TRBV10-3, the J gene TRBJ2-3; TRBD2 matches at 13 bases. Germline-derived CDR1 and CDR2 are ENHRY and SYGVKD. CDR3 length equals 15 residues. J was trimmed by 7 bases and V by 2 bases; bases with no gene match: 3. The CDR3 DNA is TGTGCCATCAGTGAGGCCGGGACTAGCGGGAATACGCAGTATTTT. As protein: CAISEAGTSGNTQYF.

This clonotype appeared many times. The rearrangement uses TRBV19 and TRBJ1-2; no reliable D call. Trimming pared 5 bases from V and 7 bases from J, leaving 17 bases between. The V gene's germline CDR1 is LNHDA and CDR2 SQIVND (reference sequence). CDR3 size: 14 residues. The CDR3 region is CASSASGSTSGYTF. The DNA of the CDR3 is TGTGCCAGTAGTGCCTCTGGGAGTACGAGTGGCTACACCTTC.

Ten or more counts support this clonotype. The genes are TRBV7-3 and TRBJ1-1; TRBD1 aligns across 8 bases. CDR3 length: 14 residues. The V segment lost 4 bases and the J segment 4 bases; nucleotides outside the gene matches: 5. Germline CDR1 is SGHTA and CDR2 is FQGTGA. CDR3 in amino acids: CASSSQGAITEAFF. The DNA of the CDR3 is TGTGCCAGCAGCTCGCAGGGGGCGATCACTGAAGCTTTCTTT.